The next 2 T cell receptor beta chains were all read from a single sample in a study of blood T cell repertoires in COVID-19. Measured with immunoSEQ multiplex PCR; TCRdb has only the in-frame clones, and not every one. The data contain 100,000 or so clones, around 82% of them singletons. Sequenced material: peripheral blood. The origin of the receptors is a man aged 50-59 years with active or convalescent COVID-19.

This clone appeared once. The V gene is TRBV7-9, the J gene TRBJ1-3; D possibly corresponds to TRBD1 (6 bases). This CDR3 spans 16 amino acids. The germline CDR1 and CDR2 sequences are SEHNR and FQNEAQ (reference sequence). Trimming removed 2 bases from V and 4 bases from J, with 15 bases in between. CDR3 bases: TGTGCCAGCAGCTTATCGCAGGGGAGTGCAGGAAACACCATATATTTT. Amino acid sequence: CASSLSQGSAGNTIYF.

This clone was detected a few times. The chain combines TRBV24-1 with TRBJ2-5; 16 positions agree with TRBD2. The CDR3 sequence is 16 residues long. With 3 bases clipped from V and 5 bases from J, the junction kept 2 bases outside the gene matches. Per the germline V gene, CDR1 is KGHDR and CDR2 is SFDVKD. CDR3 sequence reads: CATSDGTSGGAETQYF. The DNA for the CDR3 is TGTGCCACCAGTGATGGGACTAGCGGGGGGGCGGAGACCCAGTACTTC.